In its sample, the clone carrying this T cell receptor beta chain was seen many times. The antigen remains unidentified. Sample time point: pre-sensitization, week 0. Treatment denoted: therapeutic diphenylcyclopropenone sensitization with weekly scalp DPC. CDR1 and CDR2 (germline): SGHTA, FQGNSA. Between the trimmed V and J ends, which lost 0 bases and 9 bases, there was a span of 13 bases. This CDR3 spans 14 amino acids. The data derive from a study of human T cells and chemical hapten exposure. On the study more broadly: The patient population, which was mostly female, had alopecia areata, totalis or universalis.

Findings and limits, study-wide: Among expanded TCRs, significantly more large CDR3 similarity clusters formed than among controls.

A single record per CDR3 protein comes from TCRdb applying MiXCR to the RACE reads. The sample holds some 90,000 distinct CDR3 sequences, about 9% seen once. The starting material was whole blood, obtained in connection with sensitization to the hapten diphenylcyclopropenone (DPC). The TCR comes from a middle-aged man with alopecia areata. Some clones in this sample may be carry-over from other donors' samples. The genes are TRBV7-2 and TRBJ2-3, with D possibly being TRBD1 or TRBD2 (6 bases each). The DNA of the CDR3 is TGTGCCAGCAGCTTAGCGGGGGGCAGGGACACGCAGTATTTT. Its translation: CASSLAGGRDTQYF.